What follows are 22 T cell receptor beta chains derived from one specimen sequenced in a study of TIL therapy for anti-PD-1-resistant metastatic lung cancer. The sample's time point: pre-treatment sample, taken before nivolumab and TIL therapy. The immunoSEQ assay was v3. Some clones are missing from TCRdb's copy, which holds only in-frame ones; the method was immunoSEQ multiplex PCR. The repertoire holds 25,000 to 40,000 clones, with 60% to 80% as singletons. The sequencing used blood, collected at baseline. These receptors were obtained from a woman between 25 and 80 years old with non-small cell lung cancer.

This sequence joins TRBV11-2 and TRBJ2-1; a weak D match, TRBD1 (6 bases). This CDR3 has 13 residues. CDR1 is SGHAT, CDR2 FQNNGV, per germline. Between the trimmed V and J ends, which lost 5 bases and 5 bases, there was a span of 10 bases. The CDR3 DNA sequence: TGTGCCAGCAGCCAGGGACACAACAATGAGCAGTTCTTC. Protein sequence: CASSQGHNNEQFF. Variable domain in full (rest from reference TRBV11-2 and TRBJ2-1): EAGVAQSPRYKIIEKRQSVAFWCNPISGHATLYWYQQILGQGPKLLIQFQNNGVVDDSQLPKDRFSAERLKGVDSTLKIQPAKLEDSAVYLCASSQGHNNEQFFGPGTRLTVL.

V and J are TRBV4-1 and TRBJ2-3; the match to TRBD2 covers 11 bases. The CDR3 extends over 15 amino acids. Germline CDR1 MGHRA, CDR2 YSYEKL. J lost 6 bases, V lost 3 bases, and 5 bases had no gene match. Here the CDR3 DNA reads TGCGCCAGCAGCCAGCTAGCGGGAGGTGCGGATACGCAGTATTTT. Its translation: CASSQLAGGADTQYF.

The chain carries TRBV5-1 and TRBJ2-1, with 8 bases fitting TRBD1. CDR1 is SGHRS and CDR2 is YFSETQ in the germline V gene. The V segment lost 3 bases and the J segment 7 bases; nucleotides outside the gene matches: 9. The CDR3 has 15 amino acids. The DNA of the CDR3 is TGCGCCAGCAGCTGGAGCCAGGGGGCAGGGAATGAGCAGTTCTTC. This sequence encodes CASSWSQGAGNEQFF. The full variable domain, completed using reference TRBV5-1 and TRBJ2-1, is KAGVTQTPRYLIKTRGQQVTLSCSPISGHRSVSWYQQTPGQGLQFLFEYFSETQRNKGNFPGRFSGRQFSNSRSEMNVSTLELGDSALYLCASSWSQGAGNEQFFGPGTRLTVL.

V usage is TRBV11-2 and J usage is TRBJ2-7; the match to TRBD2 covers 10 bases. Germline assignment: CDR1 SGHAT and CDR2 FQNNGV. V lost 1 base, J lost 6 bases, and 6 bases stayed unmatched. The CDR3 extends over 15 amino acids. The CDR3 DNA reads TGTGCCAGCAGCTTAGGAGCTAGCGGGAGTTCCGAGCAGTACTTC. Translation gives CASSLGASGSSEQYF. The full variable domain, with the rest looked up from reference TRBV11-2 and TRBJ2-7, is EAGVAQSPRYKIIEKRQSVAFWCNPISGHATLYWYQQILGQGPKLLIQFQNNGVVDDSQLPKDRFSAERLKGVDSTLKIQPAKLEDSAVYLCASSLGASGSSEQYFGPGTRLTVT.

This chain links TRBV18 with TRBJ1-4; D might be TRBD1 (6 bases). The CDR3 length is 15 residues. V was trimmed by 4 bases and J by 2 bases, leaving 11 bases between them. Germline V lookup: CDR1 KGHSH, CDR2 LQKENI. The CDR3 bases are TGTGCCAGCTCACAACAGGGTGGCACTAATGAAAAACTGTTTTTT. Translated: CASSQQGGTNEKLFF.

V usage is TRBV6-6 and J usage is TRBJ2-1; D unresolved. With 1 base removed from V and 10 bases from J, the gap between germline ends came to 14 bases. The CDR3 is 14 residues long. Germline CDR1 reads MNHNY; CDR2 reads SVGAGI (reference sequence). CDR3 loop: CASSYLFTNGEQFF. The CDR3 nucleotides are TGTGCCAGCAGTTACTTATTCACAAATGGCGAGCAGTTCTTC.

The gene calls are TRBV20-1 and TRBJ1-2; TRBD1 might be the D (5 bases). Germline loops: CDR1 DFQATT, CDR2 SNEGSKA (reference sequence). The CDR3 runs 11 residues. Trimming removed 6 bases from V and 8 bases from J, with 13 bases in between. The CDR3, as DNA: TGCAGTGCCAGCCCCGGGGGGGGCTACACCTTC. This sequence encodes CSASPGGGYTF.

The CDR3: CAWNRQGSTGELFF. CDR3 DNA: TGTGCCTGGAATCGACAGGGCAGCACCGGGGAGCTGTTTTTT. This chain connects TRBV30 to TRBJ2-2; 7 bases align to TRBD1. CDR3 length: 14 amino acids. In germline, CDR1 is GTSNPN, CDR2 SVGIG (reference sequence). J was trimmed by 4 bases and V by 4 bases; bases with no gene match: 6.

The chain's CDR3 is CASSLASTSGETQYF. The DNA for the CDR3 is TGTGCCAGCAGCTTAGCGTCGACTAGCGGGGAGACCCAGTACTTC. The chain is built from TRBV7-2 and TRBJ2-5; 10 bases align to TRBD2. Germline CDR1 is SGHTA and CDR2 is FQGNSA. The length of the CDR3 is 15 residues. J gave up 5 bases and V 0 bases, and 3 bases lay outside the gene matches.

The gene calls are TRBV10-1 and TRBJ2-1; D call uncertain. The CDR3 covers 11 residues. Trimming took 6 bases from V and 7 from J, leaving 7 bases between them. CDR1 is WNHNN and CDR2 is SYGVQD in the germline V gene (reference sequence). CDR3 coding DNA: TGCGCCAGCAGAATCGGGAATGAGCAGTTCTTC. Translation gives CASRIGNEQFF.

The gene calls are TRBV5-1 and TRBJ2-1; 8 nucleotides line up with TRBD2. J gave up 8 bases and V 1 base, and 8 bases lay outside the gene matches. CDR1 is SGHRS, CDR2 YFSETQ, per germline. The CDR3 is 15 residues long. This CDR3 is CASSLSLTSVHEQFF. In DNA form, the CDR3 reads TGCGCCAGCAGCTTGTCCCTGACTAGCGTTCATGAGCAGTTCTTC. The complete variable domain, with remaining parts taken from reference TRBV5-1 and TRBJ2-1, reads KAGVTQTPRYLIKTRGQQVTLSCSPISGHRSVSWYQQTPGQGLQFLFEYFSETQRNKGNFPGRFSGRQFSNSRSEMNVSTLELGDSALYLCASSLSLTSVHEQFFGPGTRLTVL.

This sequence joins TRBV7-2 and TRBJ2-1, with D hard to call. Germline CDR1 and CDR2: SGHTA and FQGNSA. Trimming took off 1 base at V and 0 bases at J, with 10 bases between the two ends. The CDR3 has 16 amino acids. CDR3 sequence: CASSLVWGGSYNEQFF. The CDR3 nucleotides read TGTGCCAGCAGCTTAGTTTGGGGTGGCTCCTACAATGAGCAGTTCTTC.

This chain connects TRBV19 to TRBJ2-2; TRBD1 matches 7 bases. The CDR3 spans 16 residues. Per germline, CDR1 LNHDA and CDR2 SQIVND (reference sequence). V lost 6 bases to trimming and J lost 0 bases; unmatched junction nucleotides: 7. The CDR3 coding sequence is TGTGCCAGTAGGACTACCGGGACAGCGAACACCGGGGAGCTGTTTTTT. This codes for CASRTTGTANTGELFF.

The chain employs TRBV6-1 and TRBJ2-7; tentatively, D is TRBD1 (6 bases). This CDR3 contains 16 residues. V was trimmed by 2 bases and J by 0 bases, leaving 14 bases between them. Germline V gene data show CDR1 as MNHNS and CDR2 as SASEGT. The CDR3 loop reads CASSEYMTGASYEQYF. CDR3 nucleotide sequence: TGTGCCAGCAGTGAATATATGACAGGTGCCTCCTACGAGCAGTACTTC.

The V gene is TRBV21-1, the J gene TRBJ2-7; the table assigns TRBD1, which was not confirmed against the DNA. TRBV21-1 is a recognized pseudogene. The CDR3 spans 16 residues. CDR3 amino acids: CASSEGQGNTSYEQYF. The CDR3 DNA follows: TGTGCCAGCAGCGAGGGACAGGGAAACACCTCCTACGAGCAGTACTTC.

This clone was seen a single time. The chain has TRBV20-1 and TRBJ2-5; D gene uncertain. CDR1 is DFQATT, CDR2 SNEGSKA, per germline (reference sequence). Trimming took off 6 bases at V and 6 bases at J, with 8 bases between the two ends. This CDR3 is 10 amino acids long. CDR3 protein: CSAAGKTQYF. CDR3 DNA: TGCAGTGCAGCTGGAAAGACCCAGTACTTC.

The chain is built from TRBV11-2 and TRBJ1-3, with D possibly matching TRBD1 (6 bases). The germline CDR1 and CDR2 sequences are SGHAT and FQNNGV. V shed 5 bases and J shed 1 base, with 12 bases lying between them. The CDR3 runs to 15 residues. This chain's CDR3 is CASSDTGQSGNTIYF. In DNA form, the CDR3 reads TGTGCCAGCAGCGACACAGGGCAGTCTGGAAACACCATATATTTT.

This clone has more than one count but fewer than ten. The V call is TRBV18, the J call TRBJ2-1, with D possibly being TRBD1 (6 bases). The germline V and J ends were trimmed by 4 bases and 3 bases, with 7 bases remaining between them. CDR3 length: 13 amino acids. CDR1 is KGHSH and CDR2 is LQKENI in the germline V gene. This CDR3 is CASSRDNYNEQFF. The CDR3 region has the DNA TGTGCCAGCTCACGGGACAACTACAATGAGCAGTTCTTC.

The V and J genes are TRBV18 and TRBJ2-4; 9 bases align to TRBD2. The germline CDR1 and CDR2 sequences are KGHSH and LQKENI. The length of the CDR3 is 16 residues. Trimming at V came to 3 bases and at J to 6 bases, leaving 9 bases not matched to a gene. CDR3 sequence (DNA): TGTGCCAGCTCACCCGGGACTAGCAGAAAAAGAAACATTCAGTACTTC. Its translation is CASSPGTSRKRNIQYF.

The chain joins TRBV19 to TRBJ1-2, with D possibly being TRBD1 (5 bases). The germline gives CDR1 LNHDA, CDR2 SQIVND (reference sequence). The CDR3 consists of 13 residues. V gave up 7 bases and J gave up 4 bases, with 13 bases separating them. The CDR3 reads CASNPRGGYGYTF. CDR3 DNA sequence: TGTGCCAGTAACCCCCGGGGGGGCTATGGCTACACCTTC. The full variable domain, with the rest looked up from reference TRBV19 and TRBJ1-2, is DGGITQSPKYLFRKEGQNVTLSCEQNLNHDAMYWYRQDPGQGLRLIYYSQIVNDFQKGDIAEGYSVSREKKESFPLTVTSAQKNPTAFYLCASNPRGGYGYTFGSGTRLTVV.

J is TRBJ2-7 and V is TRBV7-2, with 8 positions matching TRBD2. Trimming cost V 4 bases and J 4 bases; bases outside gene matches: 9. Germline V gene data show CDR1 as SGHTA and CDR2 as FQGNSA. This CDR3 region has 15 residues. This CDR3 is CASSSSAGVRYEQYF. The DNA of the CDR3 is TGTGCCAGCAGCTCCTCAGCGGGAGTAAGGTACGAGCAGTACTTC.

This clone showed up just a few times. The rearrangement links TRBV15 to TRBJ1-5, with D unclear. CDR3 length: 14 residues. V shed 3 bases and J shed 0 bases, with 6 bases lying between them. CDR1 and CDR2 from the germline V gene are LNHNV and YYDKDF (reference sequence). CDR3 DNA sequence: TGTGCCACCAGCAGGGGATATAGCAATCAGCCCCAGCATTTT. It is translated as CATSRGYSNQPQHF.